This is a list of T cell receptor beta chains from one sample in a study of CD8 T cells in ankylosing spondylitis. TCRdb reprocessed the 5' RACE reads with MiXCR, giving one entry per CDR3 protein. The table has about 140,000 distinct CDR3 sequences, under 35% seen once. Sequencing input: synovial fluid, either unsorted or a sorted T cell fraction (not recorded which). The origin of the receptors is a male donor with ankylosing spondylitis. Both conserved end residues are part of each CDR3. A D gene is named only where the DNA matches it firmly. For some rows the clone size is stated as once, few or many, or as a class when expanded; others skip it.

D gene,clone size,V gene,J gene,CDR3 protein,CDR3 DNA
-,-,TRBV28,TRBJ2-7,CASSSGGAYYEQYF,TGTGCCAGCAGTTCTGGGGGTGCGTACTACGAGCAGTACTTC
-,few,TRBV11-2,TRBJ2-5,CASSPRTRGETQYF,TGTGCCAGCAGCCCCCGTACGAGGGGAGAGACCCAGTACTTC
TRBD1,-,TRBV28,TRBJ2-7,CASSLWDRTYEQYF,TGTGCCAGCTCCCTCTGGGACAGAACCTACGAGCAGTACTTC
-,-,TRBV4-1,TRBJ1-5,CASSQDNLGQPQHF,TGCGCCAGCAGCCAAGATAACCTGGGGCAGCCCCAGCATTTT
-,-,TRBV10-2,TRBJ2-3,CASSEKRNTDTQYF,TGCGCCAGCAGTGAGAAAAGAAACACAGATACGCAGTATTTT
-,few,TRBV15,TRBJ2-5,CATSTTDRYQETQYF,TGTGCCACCAGCACGACCGACAGGTACCAAGAGACCCAGTACTTC
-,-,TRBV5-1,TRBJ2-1,CASSLVVGNEQFF,TGCGCCAGCAGCTTGGTCGTGGGGAATGAGCAGTTCTTC
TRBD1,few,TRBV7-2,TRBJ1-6,CASTRGTGGGNSPLHF,TGTGCCAGCACCCGAGGGACAGGGGGCGGGAATTCACCCCTCCACTTT
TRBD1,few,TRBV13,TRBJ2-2,CASSRRDRYTGELFF,TGTGCCAGCAGCCGCCGGGACAGGTACACCGGGGAGCTGTTTTTT
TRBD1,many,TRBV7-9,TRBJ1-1,CASSLAVTGKNTEAFF,TGTGCCAGCAGCTTAGCGGTGACAGGGAAAAACACTGAAGCTTTCTTT
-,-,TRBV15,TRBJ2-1,CATSRVAFSGSYNEQFF,TGTGCCACCAGCAGAGTGGCGTTTAGCGGATCCTACAATGAGCAGTTCTTC
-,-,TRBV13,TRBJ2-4,CASSRGGAKNIQYF,TGTGCCAGCAGCAGGGGGGGAGCCAAAAACATTCAGTACTTC
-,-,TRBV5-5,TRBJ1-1,CASSLDHGTFF,TGTGCCAGCAGCTTGGATCACGGGACTTTCTTT
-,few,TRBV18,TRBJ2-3,CASSPPGPTDTQYF,TGTGCCAGCTCACCACCGGGCCCCACAGATACGCAGTATTTT
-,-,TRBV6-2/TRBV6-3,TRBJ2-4,CASSPPGVAKNIQYF,TGTGCCAGCAGTCCCCCCGGGGTAGCCAAAAACATTCAGTACTTC
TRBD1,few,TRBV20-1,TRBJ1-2,CSARQGDYGYTF,TGCAGTGCTAGACAGGGGGACTATGGCTACACCTTC
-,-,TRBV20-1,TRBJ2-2,CSAGDNTGELFF,TGCAGTGCGGGGGACAACACCGGGGAGCTGTTTTTT
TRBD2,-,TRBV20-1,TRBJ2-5,CSARAPRGLAGVEETQYF,TGCAGTGCTAGAGCGCCGCGGGGACTAGCGGGAGTAGAGGAGACCCAGTACTTC
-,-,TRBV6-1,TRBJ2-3,CASLPSGLVNTQYF,TGTGCCAGCCTTCCATCCGGCCTGGTGAATACGCAGTATTTT
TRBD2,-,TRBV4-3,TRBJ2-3,CASSQDWASGMDTQYF,TGCGCCAGCAGCCAAGATTGGGCTAGCGGGATGGATACGCAGTATTTT
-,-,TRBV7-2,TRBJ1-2,CASSFRGQQKSGYTF,TGTGCCAGCAGCTTCCGAGGACAGCAAAAATCTGGCTACACCTTC
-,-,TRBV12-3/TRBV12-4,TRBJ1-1,CASSLENSGEAFF,TGTGCCAGCAGTTTAGAGAATAGTGGTGAAGCTTTCTTT
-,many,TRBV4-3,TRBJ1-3,CASSRWNSPESSGNTIYF,TGCGCCAGCAGCCGTTGGAACAGCCCCGAGTCCTCTGGAAACACCATATATTTT
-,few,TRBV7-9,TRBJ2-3,CASSPATDTQYF,TGTGCCAGCAGCCCTGCGACAGATACGCAGTATTTT
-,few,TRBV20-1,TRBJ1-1,CSARAAGAGTEAFF,TGCAGTGCTAGAGCGGCGGGGGCGGGCACTGAAGCTTTCTTT
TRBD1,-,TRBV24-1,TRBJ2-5,CATSDTDRVGTQYF,TGTGCCACCAGTGATACCGACAGGGTAGGGACCCAGTACTTC
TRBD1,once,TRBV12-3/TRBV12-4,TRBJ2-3,CASSLGQGDTRYF,TGTGCCAGCAGTTTGGGGCAGGGGGATACGCGGTATTTT
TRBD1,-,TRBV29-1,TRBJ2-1,CSVEGGQVSYNEQFF,TGCAGCGTTGAAGGGGGACAGGTCTCCTACAATGAGCAGTTCTTC
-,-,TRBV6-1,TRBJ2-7,CASSVGADYEQYF,TGTGCCAGCAGTGTGGGGGCGGACTACGAGCAGTACTTC
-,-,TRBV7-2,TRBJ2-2,CASSLVYLLGTGELFF,TGTGCCAGCAGCTTAGTTTATCTCCTTGGGACCGGGGAGCTGTTTTTT
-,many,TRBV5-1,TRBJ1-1,CASSSISTGDGTEAFF,TGCGCCAGCAGCTCCATTTCGACGGGAGATGGCACTGAAGCTTTCTTT
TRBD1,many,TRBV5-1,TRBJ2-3,CASSSGTGRDTQYF,TGCGCCAGCAGCTCCGGGACAGGGCGAGATACGCAGTATTTT
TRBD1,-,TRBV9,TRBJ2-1,CASSAAGGSHNEQFF,TGTGCCAGCAGCGCGGCAGGGGGCTCCCACAATGAGCAGTTCTTC
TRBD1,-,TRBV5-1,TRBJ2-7,CASSLGVGTGTRDEQYF,TGCGCCAGCAGCTTGGGGGTTGGGACAGGCACGAGGGACGAGCAGTACTTC
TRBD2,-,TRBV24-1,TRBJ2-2,CATGAAGGPGELFF,TGTGCCACCGGAGCCGCGGGAGGACCCGGGGAGCTGTTTTTT
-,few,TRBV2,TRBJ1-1,CASSVESYLAFF,TGTGCCAGCAGTGTGGAATCATATCTAGCTTTCTTT
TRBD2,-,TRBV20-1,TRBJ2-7,CSARLAGHYEQYF,TGCAGTGCTAGACTAGCGGGGCACTACGAGCAGTACTTC
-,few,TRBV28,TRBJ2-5,CASSLWGREETQYF,TGTGCCAGCAGTTTATGGGGACGGGAAGAGACCCAGTACTTC
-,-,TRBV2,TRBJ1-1,CASMRGQESSEAFF,TGTGCCAGCATGCGTGGGCAGGAAAGTAGTGAAGCTTTCTTT
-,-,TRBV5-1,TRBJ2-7,CASSLDGHEQYF,TGCGCCAGCAGCCTGGATGGCCACGAGCAGTACTTC
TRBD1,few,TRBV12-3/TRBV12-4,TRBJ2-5,CASSDTDRVGETQYF,TGTGCCAGCAGTGATACCGACAGGGTAGGGGAGACCCAGTACTTC
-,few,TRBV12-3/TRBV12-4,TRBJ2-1,CASSSDSKPYNEQFF,TGTGCCAGCAGTTCAGATAGCAAACCCTACAATGAGCAGTTCTTC
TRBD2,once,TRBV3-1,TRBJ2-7,CASSPGLAGSYEQYF,TGTGCCAGCAGCCCGGGACTAGCGGGCTCCTACGAGCAGTACTTC
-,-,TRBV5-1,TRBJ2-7,CASSLGAGPYEQYF,TGCGCCAGCAGCTTGGGGGCAGGCCCCTACGAGCAGTACTTC
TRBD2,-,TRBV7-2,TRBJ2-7,CASSLGRGDEQYF,TGTGCCAGCAGCTTAGGCCGGGGGGACGAGCAGTACTTC
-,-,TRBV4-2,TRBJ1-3,CASSREQGSSGNTIYF,TGTGCCAGCAGCCGAGAGCAGGGATCCTCTGGAAACACCATATATTTT
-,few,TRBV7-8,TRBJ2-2,CASSSPRGGWAGELFF,TGTGCCAGCAGCTCACCGAGGGGGGGTTGGGCCGGGGAGCTGTTTTTT
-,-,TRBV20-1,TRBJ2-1,CSAIASHNEQFF,TGCAGTGCTATAGCTTCCCACAATGAGCAGTTCTTC
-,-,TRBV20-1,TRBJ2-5,CSASPSGGGETQYF,TGCAGTGCTTCCCCTAGCGGAGGGGGAGAGACCCAGTACTTC
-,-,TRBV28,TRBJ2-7,CASSSPSTGGTTYEQYF,TGTGCCAGCAGTTCCCCCTCAACTGGGGGGACCACCTACGAGCAGTACTTC
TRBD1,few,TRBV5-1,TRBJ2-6,CASSSPRGLGANVLTF,TGCGCCAGCAGCTCCCCTAGGGGGCTTGGGGCCAACGTCCTGACTTTC
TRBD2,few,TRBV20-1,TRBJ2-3,CSAASGGAGTDTQYF,TGCAGTGCGGCTAGCGGGGGGGCCGGCACAGATACGCAGTATTTT
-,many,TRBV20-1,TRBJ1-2,CSARRGANYGYTF,TGCAGTGCTAGAAGAGGTGCAAACTATGGCTACACCTTC
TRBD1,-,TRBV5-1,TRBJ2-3,CASSPGQGPTDTQYF,TGCGCCAGCAGCCCGGGACAGGGCCCCACAGATACGCAGTATTTT
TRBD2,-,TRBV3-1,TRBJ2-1,CASRGGGVYNEQFF,TGTGCCAGCCGGGGCGGGGGGGTATACAATGAGCAGTTCTTC
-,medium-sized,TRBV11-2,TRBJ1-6,CASSWRLFQTDSPLHF,TGTGCCAGCAGCTGGAGGCTGTTTCAAACGGATTCACCCCTCCACTTT